This is a list of T cell receptor beta chains from one sample in a study of persistence of HIV-infected CD4 T cells. Their antigen targets remain unknown. Clones were sequenced by immunoSEQ multiplex PCR, and TCRdb holds only the in-frame ones, with some missing. The repertoire holds about 41,000 clones, with 75% to 80% as singletons. The sequencing used CD4+ T cells sorted from PBMCs after roughly 19-hour stimulation, collected from a patient who received antiretroviral therapy. These TCRs come from an adult man with HIV who was CMV-seropositive. Each CDR3 is given with its conserved first and last residue. Each record gives: D gene, J gene, clone size, V gene, CDR3 protein, CDR3 DNA. The D gene is left open where the match is weak. The listing skips clone size in some rows; elsewhere it reads once, few, many or a size class.

D: .; J: TRBJ1-3; size: .; V: TRBV7-3; CDR3: CASSLVPQGPGNTIYF; DNA: TGTGCCAGCAGCTTAGTCCCCCAAGGTCCTGGAAACACCATATATTTT
D: .; J: TRBJ1-1; size: few; V: TRBV9; CDR3: CASSVFLNTEAFF; DNA: TGTGCCAGCAGCGTTTTCCTTAACACTGAAGCTTTCTTT
D: .; J: TRBJ1-1; size: .; V: TRBV27; CDR3: CASSLIRPSWNTEAFF; DNA: TGTGCCAGCAGTCTAATTCGTCCCTCTTGGAACACTGAAGCTTTCTTT
D: .; J: TRBJ2-7; size: .; V: TRBV10-3; CDR3: CAISANVGYEQYF; DNA: TGTGCCATCAGTGCCAACGTGGGGTACGAGCAGTACTTC
D: .; J: TRBJ2-1; size: .; V: TRBV19; CDR3: CASSISRNEQFF; DNA: TGTGCCAGTAGTATAAGCCGGAATGAGCAGTTCTTC
D: TRBD2; J: TRBJ2-1; size: .; V: TRBV10-3; CDR3: CAISDIYGTSGNEQFF; DNA: TGTGCCATCAGTGATATTTACGGGACTAGCGGAAATGAGCAGTTCTTC
D: .; J: TRBJ1-2; size: .; V: TRBV19; CDR3: CASSFRTSGGYTF; DNA: TGTGCCAGTAGCTTTAGGACGAGCGGTGGCTACACCTTC
D: TRBD2; J: TRBJ2-5; size: .; V: TRBV2; CDR3: CASSDDIAGGQETQYF; DNA: TGTGCCAGCAGTGATGATATAGCGGGGGGCCAAGAGACCCAGTACTTC
D: TRBD1; J: TRBJ1-1; size: .; V: TRBV2; CDR3: CASYDRQGETEAFF; DNA: TGTGCCAGCTATGACCGACAGGGGGAAACTGAAGCTTTCTTT
D: TRBD1; J: TRBJ2-2; size: .; V: TRBV24-1; CDR3: CATSPGTGGTGELFF; DNA: TGTGCCACCAGCCCCGGGACAGGGGGCACCGGGGAGCTGTTTTTT
D: .; J: TRBJ2-7; size: .; V: TRBV3-1/TRBV3-2; CDR3: CASSQVVGRGRGEQYF; DNA: TGTGCCAGCAGCCAAGTAGTTGGCAGGGGGCGGGGGGAGCAGTACTTC
D: .; J: TRBJ2-2; size: .; V: TRBV2; CDR3: CASRTGGRDTGELFF; DNA: TGTGCCTCCCGAACCGGGGGGCGCGACACCGGGGAGCTGTTTTTT
D: .; J: TRBJ1-1; size: .; V: TRBV25-1; CDR3: CASSQIGAGKSEAFF; DNA: TGTGCCAGCAGCCAAATAGGGGCCGGGAAGTCTGAAGCTTTCTTT
D: .; J: TRBJ2-5; size: .; V: TRBV5-1; CDR3: CASSFQETQYF; DNA: TGCGCCAGCAGCTTCCAAGAGACCCAGTACTTC
D: .; J: TRBJ1-6; size: few; V: TRBV10-3; CDR3: CASRQSSYNSPLHF; DNA: TGTGCCAGCCGACAGAGCTCCTATAATTCACCCCTCCACTTT
D: .; J: TRBJ2-1; size: once; V: TRBV19; CDR3: CASSIERGPYNEQFF; DNA: TGTGCCAGTAGTATAGAGCGGGGGCCCTACAATGAGCAGTTCTTC
D: TRBD2; J: TRBJ2-3; size: .; V: TRBV15; CDR3: CATSRDSGEAGAKRTDTQYF; DNA: TGTGCCACCAGCAGAGATTCGGGCGAAGCGGGAGCTAAGCGCACAGATACGCAGTATTTT
D: TRBD1; J: TRBJ2-1; size: .; V: TRBV10-3; CDR3: CAISESPRPGQGSKSYNEQFF; DNA: TGTGCCATCAGTGAGTCCCCCCGTCCGGGACAGGGGTCGAAGTCCTACAATGAGCAGTTCTTC
D: .; J: TRBJ1-4; size: .; V: TRBV19; CDR3: CASTPSTGGTNEKLFF; DNA: TGTGCCAGTACCCCCTCGACGGGGGGAACTAATGAAAAACTGTTTTTT
D: TRBD1; J: TRBJ2-7; size: .; V: TRBV30; CDR3: CAWGTGSVYEQYF; DNA: TGTGCCTGGGGGACAGGGTCGGTCTACGAGCAGTACTTC
D: .; J: TRBJ2-3; size: once; V: TRBV27; CDR3: CASSATGTFRTDTQYF; DNA: TGTGCCAGCAGTGCAACCGGGACATTCCGCACAGATACGCAGTATTTT
D: .; J: TRBJ1-1; size: few; V: TRBV7-3; CDR3: CASGVSLYTEAFF; DNA: TGTGCCAGCGGTGTCAGCCTATACACTGAAGCTTTCTTT
D: .; J: TRBJ2-7; size: .; V: TRBV29-1; CDR3: CSVLGTRSSYEQYF; DNA: TGCAGCGTTCTCGGGACGAGGAGCTCCTACGAGCAGTACTTC
D: .; J: TRBJ2-3; size: .; V: TRBV4-2; CDR3: CASSRPTSFSSTDTQYF; DNA: TGTGCCAGCAGCCGCCCGACTAGTTTCTCTAGCACAGATACGCAGTATTTT
D: .; J: TRBJ1-5; size: .; V: TRBV7-9; CDR3: CASSLVFSEKGNQPQHF; DNA: TGTGCCAGCAGCTTAGTTTTCTCGGAGAAGGGCAATCAGCCCCAGCATTTT